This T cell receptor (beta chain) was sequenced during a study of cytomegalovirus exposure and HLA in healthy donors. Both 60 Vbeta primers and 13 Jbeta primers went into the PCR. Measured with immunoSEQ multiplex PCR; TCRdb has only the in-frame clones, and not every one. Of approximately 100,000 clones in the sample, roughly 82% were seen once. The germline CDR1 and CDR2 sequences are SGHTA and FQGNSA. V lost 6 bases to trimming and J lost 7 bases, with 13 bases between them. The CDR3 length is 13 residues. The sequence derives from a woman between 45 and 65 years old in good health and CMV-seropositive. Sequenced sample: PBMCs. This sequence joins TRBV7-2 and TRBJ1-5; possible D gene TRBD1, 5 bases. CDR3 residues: CASSSQGGQPQHF. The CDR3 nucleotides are TGTGCCAGCAGTTCCCAGGGAGGACAGCCCCAGCATTTT.